The 8 T cell receptor beta chains below come from one sample, sequenced in a study of CD8+ T cells in alopecia areata. cDNA serving as the sequencing template came from extracted, reverse transcribed RNA. Repertoires were generated with immunoSEQ multiplex PCR, while TCRdb's copy carries only in-frame clones and drops some. The sample holds around 170,000 clones, 51% seen once. The treatment here: oral pan-JAK inhibitor, 5-10 mg twice daily. The sample here was CD8+ T cells sorted from blood, taken around week 54, from a patient treated with tofacitinib. The receptors here all came from a human donor with alopecia areata.

V is TRBV5-6 and J is TRBJ1-5; tentative D call: TRBD1 (5 bases). The CDR3 is 15 residues long. The V end was cut by 0 bases, the J end by 7 bases, with 14 bases between. Germline V gene sequence: CDR1 SGHDT, CDR2 YYEEEE. This CDR3 is CASSLESRDDQPQHF. The DNA of the CDR3 is TGTGCCAGCAGCTTGGAGTCCAGGGACGACCAGCCCCAGCATTTT. The full variable domain, completed using reference TRBV5-6 and TRBJ1-5, is DAGVTQSPTHLIKTRGQQVTLRCSPKSGHDTVSWYQQALGQGPQFIFQYYEEEERQRGNFPDRFSGHQFPNYSSELNVNALLLGDSALYLCASSLESRDDQPQHFGDGTRLSIL.

The chain joins TRBV4-3 to TRBJ1-4, with D possibly being TRBD1 (5 bases). Germline V gene data show CDR1 as LGHNA and CDR2 as YSLEER. The CDR3 length is 15 residues. Between the trimmed V and J ends, which lost 0 bases and 6 bases, there was a span of 11 bases. CDR3 protein: CASSQDKEGDEKLFF. The CDR3 nucleotides are TGCGCCAGCAGCCAAGATAAGGAAGGGGATGAAAAACTGTTTTTT.

This clone was seen a handful of times. The V call is TRBV18, the J call TRBJ2-1; D unclear. This CDR3 comprises 12 residues. CDR1 and CDR2 (germline): KGHSH, LQKENI. Trimming pared 2 bases from V and 8 bases from J, leaving 7 bases between. The CDR3 region has the DNA TGTGCCAGCTCACCAGCGGTTCATGAGCAGTTCTTC. It specifies CASSPAVHEQFF.

This clone occurred a few times. The chain combines TRBV29-1 with TRBJ2-7, with a weak D call TRBD1 (5 bases). Germline V gives CDR1 SQVTM, CDR2 ANQGSEA. This CDR3 is 13 amino acids long. V dropped 5 bases and J dropped 5 bases, with 16 bases sitting between them. The CDR3 DNA follows: TGCAGCGTTTGGCAGGGCTCTTCGGACGAGCAGTACTTC. Translated: CSVWQGSSDEQYF.

The chain recombines TRBV25-1 with TRBJ2-5; no definite D call. Trimming took off 1 base at V and 4 bases at J, with 10 bases between the two ends. Germline V gene sequence: CDR1 MGHDK, CDR2 SYGVNS. This CDR3 has 14 amino acids. This chain's CDR3 is CASSEWEQGETQYF. CDR3 coding DNA: TGTGCCAGCAGTGAATGGGAACAAGGAGAGACCCAGTACTTC.

A few counts support this clone. This CDR3 is CATSRESGYNEQFF. In DNA, the CDR3 is TGTGCCACCAGCAGAGAATCGGGTTACAATGAGCAGTTCTTC. The V and J genes are TRBV15 and TRBJ2-1, with D hard to call. There are 14 residues in the CDR3. Per germline, CDR1 LNHNV and CDR2 YYDKDF (reference sequence). The V end was cut by 0 bases, the J end by 4 bases, with 7 bases between.

This clone has more than one count but fewer than ten. The CDR3 reads CSVEKTGDTGELFF. The CDR3 nucleotides are TGCAGCGTTGAGAAAACAGGGGACACCGGGGAGCTGTTTTTT. V is TRBV29-1 and J is TRBJ2-2; 7 bases are shared with TRBD1. This CDR3 has 14 residues. Losses at the gene ends were 3 bases for V and 3 bases for J; bases not matched to a gene: 4. CDR1 is SQVTM, CDR2 ANQGSEA, per germline.

V is TRBV6-5 and J is TRBJ1-1; the D gene is possibly TRBD1 (6 bases). This CDR3 spans 13 amino acids. V was pared by 8 bases and J by 6 bases, with 16 bases between. Per germline, CDR1 MNHEY and CDR2 SVGAGI. The CDR3 protein is CASGTGLGPEAFF. Written as DNA, the CDR3 is TGTGCCAGCGGTACAGGGTTGGGCCCTGAAGCTTTCTTT.